The subject of this entry is one T cell receptor beta chain. The data derive from a study of blood T cell repertoires in COVID-19. The protocol was immunoSEQ multiplex PCR, while the TCRdb copy is restricted to in-frame clones and leaves out a portion. The top ten clones hold about 12% of a sample with about 210,000 clones, 82% of them seen once. The length of the CDR3 is 14 residues. V was clipped by 1 base and J by 7 bases, with 10 bases between them. Germline CDR1 reads LGHDT; CDR2 reads YNNKEL (reference sequence). The chain combines TRBV3-1 (or the pseudogene TRBV3-2) with TRBJ1-4, with D possibly TRBD1 on 5 matching bases. This TCR was sampled from a woman in her forties with acute or convalescent COVID-19. Input material: peripheral blood. The CDR3 bases are TGTGCCAGCAGCCAAGCGGGGGGGATTGAAAAACTGTTTTTT. This encodes CASSQAGGIEKLFF.